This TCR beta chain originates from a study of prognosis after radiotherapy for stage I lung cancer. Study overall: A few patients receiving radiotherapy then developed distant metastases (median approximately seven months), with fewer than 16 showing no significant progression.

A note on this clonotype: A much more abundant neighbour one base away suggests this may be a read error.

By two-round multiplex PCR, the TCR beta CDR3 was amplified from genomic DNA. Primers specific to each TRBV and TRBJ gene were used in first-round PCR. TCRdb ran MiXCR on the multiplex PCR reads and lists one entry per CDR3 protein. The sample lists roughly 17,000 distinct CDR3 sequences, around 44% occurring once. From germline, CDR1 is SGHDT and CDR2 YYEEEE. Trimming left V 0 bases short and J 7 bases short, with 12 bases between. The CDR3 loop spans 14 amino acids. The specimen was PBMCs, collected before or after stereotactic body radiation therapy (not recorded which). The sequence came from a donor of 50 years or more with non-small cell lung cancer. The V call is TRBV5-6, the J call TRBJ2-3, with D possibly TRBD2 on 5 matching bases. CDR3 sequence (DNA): TGTGCCAGCAGCTTGGCGGGGTGGCGGAATACGCAGTATTTT. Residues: CASSLAGWRNTQYF.